A single TCR beta chain is shown here with its context. The sample belongs to a study of cytomegalovirus exposure and HLA in healthy donors. PCR involved 60 Vbeta and 13 Jbeta primers. Assay: immunoSEQ multiplex PCR; the TCRdb copy retains only in-frame clones and omits some. In the table there are about 98,000 clones, roughly four fifths of which are singletons. Per germline, CDR1 KGHSH and CDR2 LQKENI. V lost 9 bases and J 1 base, leaving 21 bases between the germline ends. CDR3 length: 16 amino acids. Material: PBMCs. The chain couples TRBV18 to TRBJ1-2; TRBD1 is a possible D gene (5 bases). This TCR was sampled from a human donor in good health. The CDR3 region is CASFTQNLGDNYGYTF. The CDR3 DNA reads TGTGCCAGTTTCACCCAAAACCTAGGGGATAACTATGGCTACACCTTC.